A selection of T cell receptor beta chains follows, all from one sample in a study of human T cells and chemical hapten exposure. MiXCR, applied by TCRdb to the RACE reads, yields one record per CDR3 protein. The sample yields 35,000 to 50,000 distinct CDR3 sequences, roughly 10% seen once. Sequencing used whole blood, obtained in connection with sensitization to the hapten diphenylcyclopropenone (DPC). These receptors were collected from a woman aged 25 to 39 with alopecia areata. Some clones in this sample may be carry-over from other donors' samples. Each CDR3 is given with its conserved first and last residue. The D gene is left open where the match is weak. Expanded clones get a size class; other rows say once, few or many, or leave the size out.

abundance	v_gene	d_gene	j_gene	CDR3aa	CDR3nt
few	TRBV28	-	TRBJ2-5	CASSSSRVPQYF	TGTGCCAGCAGTTCCTCCAGGGTTCCCCAGTACTTC
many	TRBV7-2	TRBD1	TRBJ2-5	CASSLVSGGMETQYF	TGTGCCAGCAGCTTAGTATCAGGGGGCATGGAGACCCAGTACTTC
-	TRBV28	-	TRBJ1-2	CASSSPSGGGRGYTF	TGTGCCAGCAGTTCCCCCTCCGGGGGGGGTCGTGGCTACACCTTC
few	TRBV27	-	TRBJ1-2	CASSLGTEYGYTF	TGTGCCAGCAGTTTAGGGACGGAATATGGCTACACCTTC
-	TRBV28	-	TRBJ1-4	CASSGRGVYEKLFF	TGTGCCAGCAGTGGGCGGGGGGTTTATGAAAAACTGTTTTTT
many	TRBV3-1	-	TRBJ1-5	CASSQGRGLGQPQHF	TGTGCCAGCAGCCAAGGCCGGGGTTTGGGTCAGCCCCAGCATTTT
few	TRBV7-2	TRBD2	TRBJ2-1	CASSKSLPSGGLNEQFF	TGTGCCAGCAGCAAATCCCTCCCTAGCGGGGGACTTAATGAGCAGTTCTTC
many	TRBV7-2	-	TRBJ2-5	CASSRALQETQYF	TGTGCCAGCAGTCGGGCTCTTCAAGAGACCCAGTACTTC
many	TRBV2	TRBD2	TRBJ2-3	CASSEEGAGGLDTQYF	TGTGCCAGCAGTGAAGAAGGAGCGGGGGGCCTTGATACGCAGTATTTT
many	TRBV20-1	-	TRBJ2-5	CSAIRQEGAAETQYF	TGCAGTGCAATTAGGCAGGAGGGGGCGGCGGAGACCCAGTACTTC
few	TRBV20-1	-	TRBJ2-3	CSAGLWTERDTQYF	TGCAGTGCTGGGTTATGGACAGAGAGAGATACGCAGTATTTT
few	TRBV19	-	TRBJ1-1	CASRAGPRRTEAFF	TGTGCCAGCCGTGCCGGGCCGAGGAGGACTGAAGCTTTCTTT
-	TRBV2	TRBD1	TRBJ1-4	CASSDGTEPTGNEKLFF	TGTGCCAGCAGTGACGGGACAGAGCCCACCGGGAATGAAAAACTGTTTTTT
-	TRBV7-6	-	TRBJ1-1	CASSLGTLWGVNTEAFF	TGTGCCAGCAGCCTGGGGACCCTATGGGGCGTGAACACTGAAGCTTTCTTT